Shown below are 20 T cell receptor beta chains from a single sample sequenced in a study of blood T cells in healthy people across ages. Sample-barcoded 5' priming and a J-beta primer mix drove a second PCR of roughly 6 to 12 cycles. TCRdb ran MiXCR on the 5' RACE reads and lists one entry per CDR3 protein. The profile shows about 1 million distinct CDR3 sequences, more than 35% of them singletons. Sequencing used blood. The receptors originated from a woman aged 55-69 years in good health.

In the case of this clonotype: A much more abundant neighbour one base away suggests this may be a read error. The chain has TRBV29-1 and TRBJ2-7; D is unresolved. V lost 4 bases, J lost 5 bases, and 15 bases lay in between. Germline CDR1 SQVTM, CDR2 ANQGSEA. The CDR3 spans 13 residues. The CDR3 protein is CSVGDNSYDEQYF. Written as DNA, the CDR3 is TGCAGCGTTGGAGACAATAGCTACGACGAGCAGTACTTC.

This clonotype was detected a few times. This chain uses TRBV27 with TRBJ2-7; 9 bases map to TRBD1. The trim removed 7 bases at V and 3 bases at J, leaving 13 bases unmatched. This CDR3 is 16 amino acids long. CDR1 and CDR2 (germline): MNHEY, SMNVEV (reference sequence). The CDR3 nucleotides read TGTGCCAGCATCTTGGTTACCGGGACAGGGATCTACGAGCAGTACTTC. It specifies CASILVTGTGIYEQYF.

The sample holds many counts of this clonotype. CDR3: CASSLAARFSTTEAFF. CDR3 in DNA: TGTGCCAGCAGCTTAGCGGCTCGATTTTCGACGACTGAAGCTTTCTTT. The gene calls are TRBV7-2 and TRBJ1-1, with D unresolved. The CDR3 is 16 amino acids. Germline V gene lookup returns CDR1 SGHTA and CDR2 FQGNSA. V was cut by 0 bases and J by 5 bases, with 16 bases left in between. The full variable domain, completed using reference TRBV7-2 and TRBJ1-1, is GAGVSQSPSNKVTEKGKDVELRCDPISGHTALYWYRQSLGQGLEFLIYFQGNSAPDKSGLPSDRFSAERTGGSVSTLTIQRTQQEDSAVYLCASSLAARFSTTEAFFGQGTRLTVV.

The rearrangement uses TRBV28 and TRBJ1-5; 8 bases match TRBD1. V was pared by 3 bases and J by 6 bases, with 10 bases of the junction left unmatched. Germline V gene lookup returns CDR1 MDHEN and CDR2 SYDVKM. The CDR3 runs to 16 residues. Written as DNA, the CDR3 is TGTGCCAGCAGTTTTGGGGACAGGCTCCGTGGTCAGCCCCAGCATTTT. It codes for CASSFGDRLRGQPQHF.

The chain has TRBV5-1 and TRBJ2-1; D may be TRBD2 (6 bases). Gene TRBJ2-7 matches the end of the DNA better, so the J call may be wrong. This CDR3 contains 16 residues. Germline-derived CDR1 and CDR2 are SGHRS and YFSETQ. The CDR3 DNA follows: TGCGCCAGCAGCTTGGCGGGAGCCCTACCCTACAATGAGCAGTACTTC. Translating it yields CASSLAGALPYNEQYF.

The chain recombines TRBV6-1 with TRBJ1-1; TRBD1 matches 8 bases. V lost 6 bases to trimming and J lost 4 bases; unmatched junction nucleotides: 7. The CDR3 is 14 residues long. CDR1 is MNHNS and CDR2 is SASEGT in the germline V gene. CDR3 amino acids: CASSDDRGVTEAFF. CDR3 coding DNA: TGTGCCAGCAGCGATGACAGGGGTGTCACTGAAGCTTTCTTT.

The chain uses TRBV5-1 and TRBJ2-1, with TRBD2 identical over 14 bases. The CDR3 runs to 15 residues. Per the germline V gene, CDR1 is SGHRS and CDR2 is YFSETQ. The J segment lost 10 bases and the V segment lost 4 bases, leaving 7 bases of the junction unmatched. CDR3 sequence: CASSPGLAGAFEQFF. The DNA for the CDR3 is TGCGCCAGCAGCCCGGGACTAGCGGGAGCTTTCGAGCAGTTCTTC.

The chain carries TRBV10-1 and TRBJ2-7; 9 nucleotides match TRBD1. The CDR3 consists of 17 residues. J lost 0 bases, V lost 0 bases, and 6 bases had no gene match. Germline values: CDR1 WNHNN, CDR2 SYGVQD (reference sequence). The CDR3 region is CASSESPGTGISYEQYF. The DNA for the CDR3 is TGCGCCAGCAGTGAGTCCCCCGGGACAGGGATCTCCTACGAGCAGTACTTC.

The chain recombines TRBV4-1 with TRBJ1-2, with 9 bases fitting TRBD1. The CDR3 is 16 amino acids. CDR1 is MGHRA and CDR2 is YSYEKL in the germline V gene. Unmatched junction bases numbered 8, after V lost 0 bases and J lost 6 bases. CDR3 nucleotide sequence: TGCGCCAGCAGCCAAGATCCCCGGGGGACAGGGAATGGCTACACCTTC. Amino acid sequence: CASSQDPRGTGNGYTF.

The V and J genes are TRBV6-1 and TRBJ1-2; the D gene is possibly TRBD1 (6 bases). CDR1 is MNHNS and CDR2 is SASEGT in the germline V gene. Trimming took 1 base from V and 2 from J, leaving 11 bases between them. The CDR3 length is 15 residues. The CDR3 region is CASSEGQGLNYGYTF. The CDR3 bases are TGTGCCAGCAGTGAAGGGCAGGGGCTGAACTATGGCTACACCTTC.

V usage is TRBV7-9 and J usage is TRBJ2-1; 7 positions match TRBD1. CDR3 size: 16 residues. Germline assignment: CDR1 SEHNR and CDR2 FQNEAQ (reference sequence). The ends lost 5 bases at V and 0 bases at J; junction bases unmatched: 7. The CDR3 is CASSPTGTDSYNEQFF. For the CDR3, the DNA is TGTGCCAGCAGCCCCACTGGGACAGACTCCTACAATGAGCAGTTCTTC.

The CDR3 nucleotides are TGTGCCAGCAGCCGCGGGGGGGCGGAGACCCAGTACTTC. Encoded protein: CASSRGGAETQYF. The chain carries TRBV12-3 or TRBV12-4 and TRBJ2-7; 9 bases are a match to TRBD2. The end of the DNA aligns better with TRBJ2-5, so the J call may be wrong. CDR3 length: 13 amino acids.

This sequence joins TRBV30 and TRBJ2-7, with 7 positions matching TRBD2. Trimming removed 0 bases from V and 1 base from J; junction bases left unmatched: 12. Looked up from germline, CDR1 is GTSNPN and CDR2 is SVGIG (reference sequence). There are 17 residues in the CDR3. Written as DNA, the CDR3 is TGTGCCTGGAGTGTAGTCGGGGCCCTGCGGGAGTCCTACGAGCAGTACTTC. This sequence encodes CAWSVVGALRESYEQYF.

This sequence joins TRBV20-1 and TRBJ2-3; 10 nucleotides line up with TRBD2. The CDR3 runs 18 residues. In germline, CDR1 is DFQATT, CDR2 SNEGSKA (reference sequence). Trimming at V came to 2 bases and at J to 2 bases, leaving 13 bases not matched to a gene. The CDR3 spells CSARTTSGAPFYTDTQYF. For the CDR3, the DNA is TGCAGTGCTAGAACTACTAGCGGGGCCCCGTTCTACACAGATACGCAGTATTTT.

The CDR3 region is CASKIPGDTQYF. The CDR3 nucleotides read TGTGCCAGCAAAATACCGGGAGATACGCAGTATTTT. V and J are TRBV6-5 and TRBJ2-3; D ambiguous. The germline V gene has CDR1 MNHEY and CDR2 SVGAGI. Trimming pared 7 bases from V and 5 bases from J, leaving 10 bases between. The CDR3 has 12 residues.

The sample holds a few counts of this clonotype. V and J are TRBV27 and TRBJ1-6, with TRBD1 matching 8 bases. The CDR3 is made up of 14 amino acids. The trim removed 3 bases at V and 9 bases at J, leaving 4 bases unmatched. Germline V gives CDR1 MNHEY, CDR2 SMNVEV (reference sequence). This CDR3 is CASSFRDRLSPLHF. The CDR3 region has the DNA TGTGCCAGCAGTTTTCGGGACAGGCTTTCACCCCTCCACTTT.

The chain uses TRBV5-6 and TRBJ2-5, with a tentative D call TRBD1 (6 bases). V was trimmed by 4 bases and J by 11 bases, leaving 18 bases between them. This CDR3 spans 13 amino acids. Germline CDR1 and CDR2: SGHDT and YYEEEE. The DNA of the CDR3 is TGTGCCAGCAGCACTTGGACAGTGGCGATGCAGTACTTC. As protein: CASSTWTVAMQYF.

The J gene is TRBJ2-7, the V gene TRBV21-1; TRBD1, as called in the table, went unchecked against the DNA. TRBV21-1 is a listed pseudogene. This CDR3 has 15 residues. DNA of the CDR3: TGTGCCAGATCGACACGGGACAGGGCCTTCTACGAGCAGTACTTC. Encoded protein: CARSTRDRAFYEQYF.

The chain is built from TRBV29-1 and TRBJ2-1; 7 bases align to TRBD1. The J segment lost 5 bases and the V segment lost 7 bases, leaving 11 bases of the junction unmatched. The germline V gene encodes CDR1 SQVTM and CDR2 ANQGSEA. The CDR3 is 14 residues long. The CDR3 nucleotides read TGCAGCGAAAACTCACGGGACAGAAACAATGAGCAGTTCTTC. It yields the protein CSENSRDRNNEQFF.

This chain links TRBV2 with TRBJ1-2; D may be TRBD1 (5 bases). CDR3 length: 11 residues. V lost 5 bases and J lost 10, with 11 bases in between. CDR1 is SNHLY and CDR2 is FYNNEI in the germline V gene. CDR3 coding DNA: TGTGCCAGCAGTCACGACAGATCCTACACCTTC. Amino acids: CASSHDRSYTF. Looking up the rest from reference TRBV2 and TRBJ1-2 gives the full variable domain: EPEVTQTPSHQVTQMGQEVILRCVPISNHLYFYWYRQILGQKVEFLVSFYNNEISEKSEIFDDQFSVERPDGSNFTLKIRSTKLEDSAMYFCASSHDRSYTFGSGTRLTVV.